Listed here are 3 T cell receptor beta chains from one sample, sequenced in a study of long-term antiretroviral therapy in people with HIV (dated by TCRdb to between 2021 and 2022). The immunoSEQ hsTCRB v3.0 assay was used at survey level resolution to sequence the TRB variable region. Imported from immuneACCESS, the table was reduced by TCRdb to in-frame sequences with V and J called. These copies leave out some clones; in studies compared against another copy, an unresolved V gene accounts for under half, and the cause of the remainder is not known. The sample table holds more than 20,000 clones, of which around 84% were seen once. The ten largest make up nearly 3.5% of the sample. The sample was unsorted PBMCs, taken 1.9 years after starting antiretroviral therapy. The origin of the receptors is a woman aged 45 to 65 with HIV.

V is TRBV27 and J is TRBJ1-2; tentatively, D is TRBD1 (5 bases). Germline loops: CDR1 MNHEY, CDR2 SMNVEV (reference sequence). The CDR3 consists of 14 residues. Trimming removed 10 bases from V and 7 bases from J, with 22 bases in between. This chain's CDR3 is CATKRDRGRPGYTF. The CDR3 region has the DNA TGTGCCACCAAGCGGGACCGTGGGCGACCTGGCTACACCTTC.

The chain links TRBV7-8 to TRBJ2-7; the D call may be TRBD1 or TRBD2 (5 bases each). The germline V gene has CDR1 SGHVS and CDR2 FQNEAQ. Trimming took 5 bases from V and 7 from J, leaving 21 bases between them. CDR3 length: 15 residues. The CDR3 bases are TGTGCCAGCAGCCCCCGGGACCAGGTACTGGGGGAGCAGTACTTC. Its translation is CASSPRDQVLGEQYF.

V usage is TRBV4-3 and J usage is TRBJ1-6, with D possibly TRBD1 on 6 matching bases. The CDR3 totals 14 residues. Per the germline V gene, CDR1 is LGHNA and CDR2 is YSLEER. The V and J ends lost 4 bases and 6 bases respectively, with 10 bases between them. CDR3 nucleotide sequence: TGCGCCAGCAGCCTACGGACAGCTAATTCACCCCTCCACTTT. Protein product: CASSLRTANSPLHF.